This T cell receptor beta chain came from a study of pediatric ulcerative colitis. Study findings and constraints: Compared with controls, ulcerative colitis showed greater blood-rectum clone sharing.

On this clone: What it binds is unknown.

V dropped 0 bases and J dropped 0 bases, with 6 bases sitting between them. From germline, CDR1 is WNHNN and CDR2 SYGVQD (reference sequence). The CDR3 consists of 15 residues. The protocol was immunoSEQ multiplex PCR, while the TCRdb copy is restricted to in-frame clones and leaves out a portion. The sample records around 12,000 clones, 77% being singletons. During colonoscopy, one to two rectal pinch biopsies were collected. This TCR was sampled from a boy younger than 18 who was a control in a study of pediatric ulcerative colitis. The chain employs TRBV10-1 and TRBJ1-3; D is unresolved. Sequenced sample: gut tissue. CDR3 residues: CASSESVSSGNTIYF. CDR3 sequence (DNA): TGCGCCAGCAGTGAGTCCGTGAGCTCTGGAAACACCATATATTTT.